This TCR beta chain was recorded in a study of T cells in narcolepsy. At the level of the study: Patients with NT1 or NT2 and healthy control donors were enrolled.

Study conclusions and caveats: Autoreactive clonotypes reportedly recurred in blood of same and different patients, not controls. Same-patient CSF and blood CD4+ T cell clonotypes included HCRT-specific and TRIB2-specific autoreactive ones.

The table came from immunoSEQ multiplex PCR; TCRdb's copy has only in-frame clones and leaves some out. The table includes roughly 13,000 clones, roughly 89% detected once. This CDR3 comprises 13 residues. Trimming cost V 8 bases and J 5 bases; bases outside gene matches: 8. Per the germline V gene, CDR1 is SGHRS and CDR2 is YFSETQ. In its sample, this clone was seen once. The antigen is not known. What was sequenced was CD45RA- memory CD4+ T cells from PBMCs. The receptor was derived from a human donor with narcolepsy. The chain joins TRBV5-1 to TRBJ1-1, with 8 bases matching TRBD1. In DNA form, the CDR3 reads TGCGCCAGTCGGACAGGGCAGCAAACTGAAGCTTTCTTT. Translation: CASRTGQQTEAFF.